These T cell receptor beta chains were read from a single sample in a study of CD8 T cells in Susac syndrome. From the immunoSEQ multiplex PCR reads, TCRdb called clonotypes with MiXCR, one entry per CDR3 protein. The sample has approximately 150,000 distinct CDR3 sequences, about 93% seen once. Source material: CD4+ T cells from PBMCs. These receptors all come from a human donor in good health. Each CDR3 is given with its conserved first and last residue. A D gene is named only where the DNA matches it firmly. Clone size appears in some rows only: once, few, many, or a class for an expanded clone.

j_gene: TRBJ1-1; v_gene: TRBV20-1; d_gene: -; abundance: -; CDR3nt: TGCAGTGCTAGAGATGCAGTGAACACTGAAGCTTTCTTT; CDR3aa: CSARDAVNTEAFF
j_gene: TRBJ1-2; v_gene: TRBV11-2; d_gene: TRBD1; abundance: -; CDR3nt: TGTGCCAGCAGCTTCACAGGGGGCGAAGGCTACACCTTC; CDR3aa: CASSFTGGEGYTF
j_gene: TRBJ2-5; v_gene: TRBV24-1; d_gene: TRBD1; abundance: -; CDR3nt: TGTGCCACCAGTGATCCCGGGACAGGGCGCGAAGAGACCCAGTACTTC; CDR3aa: CATSDPGTGREETQYF
j_gene: TRBJ2-7; v_gene: TRBV5-1; d_gene: -; abundance: few; CDR3nt: TGCGCCAGCAGCTTGGCCTATACAGGGCCCTCTTACGAGCAGTACTTC; CDR3aa: CASSLAYTGPSYEQYF
j_gene: TRBJ1-6; v_gene: TRBV12-5; d_gene: TRBD1; abundance: -; CDR3nt: TGTGCTAGTGTCATCGAGGTGGGACAGCTAAATTCACCCCTCCACTTT; CDR3aa: CASVIEVGQLNSPLHF
j_gene: TRBJ2-7; v_gene: TRBV27; d_gene: TRBD1; abundance: -; CDR3nt: TGTGCCAGCAGTGCCTCGACAGGGGGCTACGAGCAGTACTTC; CDR3aa: CASSASTGGYEQYF
j_gene: TRBJ2-2; v_gene: TRBV15; d_gene: -; abundance: -; CDR3nt: TGTGCCACCAGCAGAGTCCTGGGGACCGGGGAGCTGTTTTTT; CDR3aa: CATSRVLGTGELFF
j_gene: TRBJ1-2; v_gene: TRBV5-1; d_gene: -; abundance: -; CDR3nt: TGCGCCAGCAGCTTAAGCACAGATAGGACGTATGGCTACACCTTC; CDR3aa: CASSLSTDRTYGYTF
j_gene: TRBJ2-2; v_gene: TRBV12-3/TRBV12-4; d_gene: -; abundance: -; CDR3nt: TGTGCCAGCTCCCCCGCCAGGGTAATAAACACCGGGGAGCTGTTTTTT; CDR3aa: CASSPARVINTGELFF
j_gene: TRBJ2-4; v_gene: TRBV15; d_gene: -; abundance: -; CDR3nt: TGTGCCACCAGCAGAGAGGGGGGGCCAGTCAAAAACATTCAGTACTTC; CDR3aa: CATSREGGPVKNIQYF
j_gene: TRBJ1-1; v_gene: TRBV18; d_gene: -; abundance: -; CDR3nt: TGTGCCAGCTCACCATTCGACAGGTCGAACACTGAAGCTTTCTTT; CDR3aa: CASSPFDRSNTEAFF
j_gene: TRBJ1-2; v_gene: TRBV2; d_gene: TRBD1; abundance: -; CDR3nt: TGTGCCAGCAGTTCCCAGGGGGCGATCTATGGCTACACCTTC; CDR3aa: CASSSQGAIYGYTF
j_gene: TRBJ2-1; v_gene: TRBV4-2; d_gene: -; abundance: once; CDR3nt: TGTGCCAGCCGTGGGGGGGGCTTTAGGAATGAGCAGTTCTTC; CDR3aa: CASRGGGFRNEQFF
j_gene: TRBJ2-2; v_gene: TRBV12-5; d_gene: -; abundance: -; CDR3nt: TGTGCTAGTGGACCGGGCCCCACCAACACCGGGGAGCTGTTTTTT; CDR3aa: CASGPGPTNTGELFF
j_gene: TRBJ2-1; v_gene: TRBV5-1; d_gene: TRBD1; abundance: -; CDR3nt: TGCGCCAGCAGCACCTGGACAGGGGTGGATGAGCAGTTCTTC; CDR3aa: CASSTWTGVDEQFF
j_gene: TRBJ1-4; v_gene: TRBV12-3/TRBV12-4; d_gene: -; abundance: -; CDR3nt: TGTGCCAGCAGTTTACGGCAGGGGAAGGAAAAACTGTTTTTT; CDR3aa: CASSLRQGKEKLFF
j_gene: TRBJ1-1; v_gene: TRBV19; d_gene: -; abundance: few; CDR3nt: TGTGCCAGTAGTAGGCAGAACACTGAAGCTTTCTTT; CDR3aa: CASSRQNTEAFF
j_gene: TRBJ1-4; v_gene: TRBV11-2; d_gene: -; abundance: -; CDR3nt: TGTGCCAGCAGCTTGGAAAGGGGGGTTGAAAAACTGTTTTTT; CDR3aa: CASSLERGVEKLFF
j_gene: TRBJ1-1; v_gene: TRBV9; d_gene: TRBD1; abundance: -; CDR3nt: TGTGCCAGCAGCCCAGGACAGGCCTCTAGGACTGAAGCTTTCTTT; CDR3aa: CASSPGQASRTEAFF
j_gene: TRBJ2-5; v_gene: TRBV19; d_gene: -; abundance: -; CDR3nt: TGTGCCAGTGGGCCGAGCGGCTACCAAGAGACCCAGTACTTC; CDR3aa: CASGPSGYQETQYF
j_gene: TRBJ2-1; v_gene: TRBV7-2; d_gene: TRBD2; abundance: -; CDR3nt: TGTGCCAGCAGCTTAGGGACTAGCCCCAATGAGCAGTTCTTC; CDR3aa: CASSLGTSPNEQFF
j_gene: TRBJ2-7; v_gene: TRBV11-1; d_gene: TRBD1; abundance: -; CDR3nt: TGTGCCAGCAGCTCGCCAGGACAGGGATCCCCCGAGCAGTACTTC; CDR3aa: CASSSPGQGSPEQYF
j_gene: TRBJ2-1; v_gene: TRBV6-2/TRBV6-3; d_gene: TRBD1; abundance: -; CDR3nt: TGTGCCAGCAGTTACTCAGGGGGCGCAAGTGAGAATGAGCAGTTCTTC; CDR3aa: CASSYSGGASENEQFF
j_gene: TRBJ2-5; v_gene: TRBV7-2; d_gene: -; abundance: -; CDR3nt: TGTGCCAGCAGCCAAACCCATCTACGAACCCAGGGGACCCAGTACTTC; CDR3aa: CASSQTHLRTQGTQYF
j_gene: TRBJ1-4; v_gene: TRBV6-5; d_gene: TRBD1; abundance: -; CDR3nt: TGTGCCAGCAGCTGGGACAGGACTAATGAAAAACTGTTTTTT; CDR3aa: CASSWDRTNEKLFF
j_gene: TRBJ2-1; v_gene: TRBV7-9; d_gene: TRBD2; abundance: -; CDR3nt: TGTGCCAGCAGCCCCGTCGCAGGGAGGGTAGGCAATGAGCAGTTCTTC; CDR3aa: CASSPVAGRVGNEQFF
j_gene: TRBJ1-6; v_gene: TRBV3-1; d_gene: -; abundance: -; CDR3nt: TGTGCCAGCAGCCACTCGACCGACCCGGGTTCACCCCTCCACTTT; CDR3aa: CASSHSTDPGSPLHF
j_gene: TRBJ1-1; v_gene: TRBV20-1; d_gene: -; abundance: once; CDR3nt: TGCAGTGCTAGAAGAGGTCGGGGCACTGAAGCTTTCTTT; CDR3aa: CSARRGRGTEAFF
j_gene: TRBJ1-2; v_gene: TRBV9; d_gene: -; abundance: -; CDR3nt: TGTGCCAGCAGCGTCAGGGGAGAGGATGGCTATGGCTACACCTTC; CDR3aa: CASSVRGEDGYGYTF
j_gene: TRBJ2-3; v_gene: TRBV10-3; d_gene: TRBD2; abundance: -; CDR3nt: TGTGCCATCAGTGCTCGGGGGGGTACAGATACGCAGTATTTT; CDR3aa: CAISARGGTDTQYF
j_gene: TRBJ1-2; v_gene: TRBV4-1; d_gene: -; abundance: -; CDR3nt: TGCGCCAGCAGCCAAGTGATAAAGGACAGTTCCTTCGCGAACTATGGCTACACCTTC; CDR3aa: CASSQVIKDSSFANYGYTF
j_gene: TRBJ2-6; v_gene: TRBV19; d_gene: -; abundance: few; CDR3nt: TGTGCCAGTAGGCTAGGGCGACTGAGATCTGGGGCCAACGTCCTGACTTTC; CDR3aa: CASRLGRLRSGANVLTF
j_gene: TRBJ1-5; v_gene: TRBV12-3/TRBV12-4; d_gene: -; abundance: once; CDR3nt: TGTGCCAGCCGAGAAGGGCGCTATAGCAATCAGCCCCAGCATTTT; CDR3aa: CASREGRYSNQPQHF
j_gene: TRBJ2-5; v_gene: TRBV15; d_gene: -; abundance: -; CDR3nt: TGTGCCACCAGCAGAGGCGGGCAAGAGACCCAGTACTTC; CDR3aa: CATSRGGQETQYF
j_gene: TRBJ1-6; v_gene: TRBV19; d_gene: -; abundance: -; CDR3nt: TGTGCCAGTAGTAGAGGTCAACAGGGCCGCTACAATTCACCCCTCCACTTT; CDR3aa: CASSRGQQGRYNSPLHF
j_gene: TRBJ2-2; v_gene: TRBV12-5; d_gene: TRBD1; abundance: -; CDR3nt: TGTGCTAGTGGTTTGGTACCCCCGACAGGGTCCACCGGGGAGCTGTTTTTT; CDR3aa: CASGLVPPTGSTGELFF
j_gene: TRBJ2-3; v_gene: TRBV5-1; d_gene: TRBD2; abundance: few; CDR3nt: TGTGCCAGCAGCTTAGCGGGAACAGATACGCAGTATTTT; CDR3aa: CASSLAGTDTQYF
j_gene: TRBJ1-2; v_gene: TRBV5-1; d_gene: -; abundance: -; CDR3nt: TGCGCCAGCAGCTTGTCCAGCGTGATCTATGGCTACACCTTC; CDR3aa: CASSLSSVIYGYTF
j_gene: TRBJ2-2; v_gene: TRBV2; d_gene: -; abundance: -; CDR3nt: TGTGCCAGCAGTGGTCTAGCGATCACCGGGGAGCTGTTTTTT; CDR3aa: CASSGLAITGELFF
j_gene: TRBJ1-1; v_gene: TRBV9; d_gene: -; abundance: -; CDR3nt: TGTGCCAGCAGCCCTCACCCAGGGATCGACACTGAAGCTTTCTTT; CDR3aa: CASSPHPGIDTEAFF
j_gene: TRBJ2-5; v_gene: TRBV6-1; d_gene: TRBD2; abundance: -; CDR3nt: TGTGCCAGCTTTCACGGGGGGACCTCCCAAGAGACCCAGTACTTC; CDR3aa: CASFHGGTSQETQYF
j_gene: TRBJ2-3; v_gene: TRBV7-3; d_gene: -; abundance: -; CDR3nt: TGTGCCAGCAGCGAGTCGGGGACAGATACGCAGTATTTT; CDR3aa: CASSESGTDTQYF
j_gene: TRBJ1-2; v_gene: TRBV2; d_gene: TRBD1; abundance: -; CDR3nt: TGTGCCAGCGGGGGACAGGGAAACTATGGCTACACCTTC; CDR3aa: CASGGQGNYGYTF
j_gene: TRBJ2-7; v_gene: TRBV12-3/TRBV12-4; d_gene: -; abundance: -; CDR3nt: TGTGCCAGCAGCCTACATACAGGGAGGTACGAGCAGTACTTC; CDR3aa: CASSLHTGRYEQYF
j_gene: TRBJ2-4; v_gene: TRBV18; d_gene: TRBD2; abundance: -; CDR3nt: TGTGCCAGCTCACCAGCGGGGGGGACGGCCAAAAACATTCAGTACTTC; CDR3aa: CASSPAGGTAKNIQYF